This entry features one T cell receptor (beta chain) sequence. Authors' analysis steps: The assay estimated nucleated cells by amplifying reference gene primers. Assay: immunoSEQ multiplex PCR; the TCRdb copy retains only in-frame clones and omits some. The V and J calls and the clone size are those of that table, but D and trimming were determined from the DNA. This table holds approximately 150,000 clones, over 70% found once. Germline CDR1 SGHTA, CDR2 FQGNSA. V was clipped by 6 bases and J by 3 bases, with 15 bases between them. CDR3 length: 15 amino acids. The sample comes from a study of blood T cell repertoires in COVID-19. Turning to the study itself: Donors in the United States, Italy and Spain gave samples during acute or convalescent COVID-19. From T cells, B-cell-depleted T cells, or PBMCs came the material, which was cDNA or gDNA.

This clonotype was obtained from a man in his fifties or sixties with active or convalescent COVID-19. The chain combines TRBV7-2 with TRBJ1-5, with TRBD1 as a possible D gene (6 bases). Sample: peripheral blood. In nucleotides, the CDR3 is TGTGCCAGCAGTCGTGACAGGATCCTCAATCAGCCCCAGCATTTT. As protein: CASSRDRILNQPQHF.